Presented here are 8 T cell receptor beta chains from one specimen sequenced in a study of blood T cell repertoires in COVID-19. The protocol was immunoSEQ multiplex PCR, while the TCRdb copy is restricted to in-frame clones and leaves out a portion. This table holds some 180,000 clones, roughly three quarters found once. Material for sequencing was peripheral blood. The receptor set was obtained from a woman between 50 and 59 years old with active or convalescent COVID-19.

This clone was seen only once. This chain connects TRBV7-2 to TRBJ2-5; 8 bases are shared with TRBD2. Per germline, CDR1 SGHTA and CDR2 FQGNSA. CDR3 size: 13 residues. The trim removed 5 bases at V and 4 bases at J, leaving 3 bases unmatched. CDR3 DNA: TGTGCCAGCAGCCCGGGGGGGCGAGAGACCCAGTACTTC. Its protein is CASSPGGRETQYF. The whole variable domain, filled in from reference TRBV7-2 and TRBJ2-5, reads GAGVSQSPSNKVTEKGKDVELRCDPISGHTALYWYRQSLGQGLEFLIYFQGNSAPDKSGLPSDRFSAERTGGSVSTLTIQRTQQEDSAVYLCASSPGGRETQYFGPGTRLLVL.

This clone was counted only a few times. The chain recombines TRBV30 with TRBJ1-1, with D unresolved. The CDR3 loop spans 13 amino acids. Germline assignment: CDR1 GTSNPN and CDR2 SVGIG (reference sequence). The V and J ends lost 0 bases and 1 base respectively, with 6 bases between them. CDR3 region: CAWSVISNTEAFF. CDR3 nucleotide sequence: TGTGCCTGGAGTGTAATCTCGAACACTGAAGCTTTCTTT. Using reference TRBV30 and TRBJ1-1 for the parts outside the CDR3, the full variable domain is SQTIHQWPATLVQPVGSPLSLECTVEGTSNPNLYWYRQAAGRGLQLLFYSVGIGQISSEVPQNLSASRPQDRQFILSSKKLLLSDSGFYLCAWSVISNTEAFFGQGTRLTVV.

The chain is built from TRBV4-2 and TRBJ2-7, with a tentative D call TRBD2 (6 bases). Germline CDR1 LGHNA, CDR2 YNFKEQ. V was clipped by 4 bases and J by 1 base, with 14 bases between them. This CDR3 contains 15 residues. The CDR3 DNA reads TGTGCCAGCAGCCTGTCGAGTAGCGGTTCCTACGAGCAGTACTTC. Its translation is CASSLSSSGSYEQYF.

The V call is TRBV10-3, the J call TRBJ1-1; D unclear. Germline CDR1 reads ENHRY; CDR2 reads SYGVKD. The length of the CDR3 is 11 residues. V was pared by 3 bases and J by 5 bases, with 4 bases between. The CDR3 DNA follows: TGTGCCATCAGTGACCGTACTGAAGCTTTCTTT. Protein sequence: CAISDRTEAFF.

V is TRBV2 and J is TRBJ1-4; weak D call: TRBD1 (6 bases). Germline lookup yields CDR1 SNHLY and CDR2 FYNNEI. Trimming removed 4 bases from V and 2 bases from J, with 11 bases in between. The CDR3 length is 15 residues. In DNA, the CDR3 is TGTGCCAGCAGTGCGGGTGGACAGACTAATGAAAAACTGTTTTTT. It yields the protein CASSAGGQTNEKLFF. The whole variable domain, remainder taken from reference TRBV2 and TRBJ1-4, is EPEVTQTPSHQVTQMGQEVILRCVPISNHLYFYWYRQILGQKVEFLVSFYNNEISEKSEIFDDQFSVERPDGSNFTLKIRSTKLEDSAMYFCASSAGGQTNEKLFFGSGTQLSVL.

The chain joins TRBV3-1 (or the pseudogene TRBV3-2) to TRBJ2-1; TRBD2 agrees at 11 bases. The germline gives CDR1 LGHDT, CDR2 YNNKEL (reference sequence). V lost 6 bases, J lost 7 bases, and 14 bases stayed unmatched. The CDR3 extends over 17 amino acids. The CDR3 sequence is CASRGTGIAGGVNEQFF. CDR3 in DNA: TGTGCCAGCAGGGGCACTGGGATAGCGGGAGGGGTTAATGAGCAGTTCTTC.

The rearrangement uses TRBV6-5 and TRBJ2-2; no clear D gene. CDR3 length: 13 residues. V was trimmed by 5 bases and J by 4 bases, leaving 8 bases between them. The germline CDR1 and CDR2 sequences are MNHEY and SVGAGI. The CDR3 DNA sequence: TGTGCCAGCAGTAGGCCGGGCACCGGGGAGCTGTTTTTT. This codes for CASSRPGTGELFF.

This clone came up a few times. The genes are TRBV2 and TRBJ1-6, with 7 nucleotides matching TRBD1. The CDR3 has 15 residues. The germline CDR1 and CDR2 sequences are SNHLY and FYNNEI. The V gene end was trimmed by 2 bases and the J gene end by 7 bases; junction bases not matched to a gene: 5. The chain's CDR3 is CASSESTGRNSPLHF. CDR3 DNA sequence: TGTGCCAGCAGTGAATCGACAGGGAGAAATTCACCCCTCCACTTT.